The 11 T cell receptor beta chains below come from one sample, sequenced in a study of blood T cell repertoires in COVID-19. TCRdb's copy holds only in-frame clones and misses some; the assay was immunoSEQ multiplex PCR. In the table there are under 200,000 clones, 82% of which are singletons. Material for sequencing was PBMCs or T cells enriched from blood (not recorded which). These receptors were obtained from a man aged 55-75 years who had recovered from COVID-19.

In nucleotides, the CDR3 is TGTGCCAGCAGCTCCCATAGCGGGAACACCGGGGAGCTGTTTTTT. As protein: CASSSHSGNTGELFF. This rearrangement joins TRBV11-3 to TRBJ2-2; a possible D gene is TRBD2 (6 bases). V was shortened by 4 bases and J by 1 base, with 10 bases between the two germline ends. The CDR3 has 15 amino acids. Germline loops: CDR1 SGHNT, CDR2 YENEEA.

The J gene is TRBJ1-2, the V gene TRBV6-6; possible D gene TRBD1, 6 bases. CDR1 is MNHNY and CDR2 is SVGAGI in the germline V gene (reference sequence). Trimming cost V 6 bases and J 2 bases, with 10 bases left between them. The CDR3 is made up of 13 amino acids. The CDR3 nucleotides read TGTGCCAGCAGGCTCCAGGGGAACTATGGCTACACCTTC. Translated: CASRLQGNYGYTF.

This chain connects TRBV2 to TRBJ1-5; D unclear. Per germline, CDR1 SNHLY and CDR2 FYNNEI. The CDR3 consists of 14 residues. V was shortened by 7 bases and J by 0 bases, with 10 bases between the two germline ends. Here the CDR3 reads CASTPHPSNQPQHF. The CDR3 nucleotides are TGTGCCAGCACCCCACACCCTAGCAATCAGCCCCAGCATTTT.

The genes are TRBV11-2 and TRBJ2-5; D gene unclear. The V gene lost 5 bases and the J gene lost 4 bases, with 8 bases spanning the gap. CDR1 is SGHAT and CDR2 is FQNNGV in the germline V gene. CDR3 size: 12 residues. CDR3 sequence (DNA): TGTGCCAGCAGCATATTTTCAGAGACCCAGTACTTC. Amino acids: CASSIFSETQYF.

V and J are TRBV3-1 (or the pseudogene TRBV3-2) and TRBJ1-1; 8 bases map to TRBD1. This CDR3 has 14 amino acids. Germline lookup yields CDR1 LGHDT and CDR2 YNNKEL (reference sequence). V lost 3 bases, J lost 1 base, and 1 base stayed unmatched. CDR3 sequence reads: CASSHTGGNTEAFF. The CDR3, as DNA: TGTGCCAGCAGCCATACAGGGGGGAACACTGAAGCTTTCTTT.

This rearrangement joins TRBV6-5 to TRBJ1-2, with TRBD1 as a possible D gene (6 bases). V was shortened by 6 bases and J by 5 bases, with 7 bases between the two germline ends. There are 11 residues in the CDR3. Germline CDR1 is MNHEY and CDR2 is SVGAGI. Here the CDR3 DNA reads TGTGCCAGCAGAACAGGGTATGGCTACACCTTC. It specifies CASRTGYGYTF.

A single count supports this clone. CDR3 residues: CASSFVAGGRVGTDTQYF. DNA of the CDR3: TGTGCCAGCAGCTTTGTAGCGGGGGGGCGTGTGGGCACAGATACGCAGTATTTT. The V call is TRBV13, the J call TRBJ2-3; 11 positions match TRBD2. Trimming cost V 3 bases and J 1 base; bases outside gene matches: 9. Germline CDR1 PRHDT, CDR2 FYEKMQ (reference sequence). The CDR3 spans 18 residues.

This rearrangement joins TRBV3-1 (or the pseudogene TRBV3-2) to TRBJ1-1; D gene uncertain. The CDR3 covers 12 residues. With 1 base removed from V and 10 bases from J, the gap between germline ends came to 10 bases. Germline V gene sequence: CDR1 LGHDT, CDR2 YNNKEL (reference sequence). CDR3: CASSQAGAVAFF. CDR3 nucleotides: TGTGCCAGCAGCCAAGCAGGCGCTGTAGCTTTCTTT.

This sequence joins TRBV6-5 and TRBJ2-1; D is unclear. This CDR3 region has 15 residues. CDR1 is MNHEY and CDR2 is SVGAGI in the germline V gene. Trimming removed 4 bases from V and 4 bases from J, with 14 bases in between. The CDR3 coding sequence is TGTGCCAGCAGTTCGTGGGCTAAGCAATACAATGAGCAGTTCTTC. It is translated as CASSSWAKQYNEQFF.

This sequence joins TRBV5-1 and TRBJ1-6, with D possibly matching TRBD1 (5 bases). The CDR3 extends over 17 amino acids. CDR1 is SGHRS and CDR2 is YFSETQ in the germline V gene. The V gene lost 0 bases and the J gene lost 9 bases, with 19 bases spanning the gap. CDR3 in DNA: TGCGCCAGCAGCTTGGATTGGGTCCCTAGGGGTGGTTCACCCCTCCACTTT. Its translation: CASSLDWVPRGGSPLHF.

This clone was observed once. The chain uses TRBV9 and TRBJ2-7; perhaps TRBD1 as D (5 bases). The germline V and J ends were trimmed by 0 bases and 6 bases, with 16 bases remaining between them. Germline CDR1 and CDR2: SGDLS and YYNGEE. This CDR3 region has 15 residues. The CDR3 is CASSVGGPEVGEQYF. As DNA, the CDR3 is TGTGCCAGCAGCGTAGGGGGCCCTGAGGTTGGCGAGCAGTACTTC.